This T cell receptor beta chain is drawn from a study of shared clonotypes between healthy human individuals. Generated by immunoSEQ multiplex PCR, the TCRdb table keeps only in-frame clones and is missing some. Altogether approximately 710,000 clones are present, 90% being singletons, with the ten largest covering around a third. Study donors comprised healthy, HIV-negative adults devoid of recent acute infection or vaccination. The specimen sequenced was memory CD8+ T cells from PBMCs. Described subset: CD45RO+ cells pooled with CCR7-negative TemRA cells. The clonotype originates from a man younger than 30 in good health. Some clones in this sample may be carry-over from other donors' samples.

CDR3 sequence (DNA): TGTGCCAGCAGCCGTGTCTACTCCAATGAGCAGTTCTTC. It encodes CASSRVYSNEQFF. The chain has TRBV6-5 and TRBJ2-1; D is ambiguous. V was pared by 6 bases and J by 6 bases, with 12 bases between. Germline loops: CDR1 MNHEY, CDR2 SVGAGI. This CDR3 is built from 13 residues.